This TCR beta chain comes out of a study of T cell responses to AZD1222 COVID-19 vaccine. Study summary: Pooled in the analysis were second doses at about 4 or about 12 weeks. Study outcomes and limitations: Targets within unmutated variant regions were reportedly found for nearly half of spike-specific TCRs. Spike-wide coverage was observed for vaccine-associated CD4 TCRs, with dominant responses at 160-218 and 743-854.

As to this clone: What it binds is not known.

Sequenced by immunoSEQ multiplex PCR; TCRdb stores in-frame clones only, minus some. The sample yields fewer than 200,000 clones, 80% to 90% seen once. The CDR3 length is 12 residues. The ends were cut back, 9 bases at V and 1 base at J, with 6 bases in the middle. Germline V gene data show CDR1 as SGHVS and CDR2 as FQNEAQ. The TCR comes from an adult in good health. V gene TRBV7-8 combines with J gene TRBJ2-2; TRBD2 might be the D (5 bases). Sequencing used peripheral blood, obtained on day 0 of AZD1222 vaccination. This CDR3 reads CASGLNTGELFF. CDR3 in DNA: TGTGCCAGTGGACTGAACACCGGGGAGCTGTTTTTT.